The T cell receptor beta chain under discussion was sequenced for a study of monozygotic twins with inflammatory bowel disease. Regarding the study as a whole: With others, IBD patients shared fewer clonotypes than healthy twins did, especially with disease activity. Concordant and discordant twins showed no difference in repertoire similarity, possibly from limited power.

Germline CDR1 reads DFQATT; CDR2 reads SNEGSKA (reference sequence). The CDR3 loop spans 12 amino acids. Every donor provided one blood sample measuring approximately 2.5 ml. One entry per CDR3 protein, without DNA, is what TCRdb gives after re-calling the 5' RACE reads. Its listing shows roughly 200,000 distinct CDR3 sequences. A word on this clonotype: The antigen remains unidentified.

V and J are TRBV20-1 and TRBJ1-2. The sample was blood. This clonotype was sampled from a human donor with ulcerative colitis or Crohn's disease, or a healthy co-twin of an affected twin (not recorded which). The CDR3 sequence is CSARERNYGYTF.